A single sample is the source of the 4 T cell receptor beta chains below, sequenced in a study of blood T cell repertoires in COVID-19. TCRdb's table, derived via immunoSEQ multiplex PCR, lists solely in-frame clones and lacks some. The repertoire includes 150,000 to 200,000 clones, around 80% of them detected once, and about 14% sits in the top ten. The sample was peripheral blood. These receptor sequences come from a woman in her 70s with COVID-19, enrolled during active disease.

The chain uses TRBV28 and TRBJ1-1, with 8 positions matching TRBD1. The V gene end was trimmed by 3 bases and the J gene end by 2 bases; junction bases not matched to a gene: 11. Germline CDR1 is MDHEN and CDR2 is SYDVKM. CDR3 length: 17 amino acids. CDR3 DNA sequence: TGTGCCAGCAGTTTCCTCCCCTCAGGGGGCTTTAACACTGAAGCTTTCTTT. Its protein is CASSFLPSGGFNTEAFF.

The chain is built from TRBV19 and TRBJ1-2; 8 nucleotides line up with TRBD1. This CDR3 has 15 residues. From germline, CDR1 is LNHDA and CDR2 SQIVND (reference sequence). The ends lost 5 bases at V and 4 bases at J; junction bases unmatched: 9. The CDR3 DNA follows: TGTGCCAGTAGTTCCACAGGGGGAGGCATCTATGGCTACACCTTC. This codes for CASSSTGGGIYGYTF.

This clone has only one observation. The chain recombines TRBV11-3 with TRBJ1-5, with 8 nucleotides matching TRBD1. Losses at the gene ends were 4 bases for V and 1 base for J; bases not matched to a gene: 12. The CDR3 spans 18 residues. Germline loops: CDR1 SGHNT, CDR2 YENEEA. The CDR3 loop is CASSSLNHDRGSNQPQHF. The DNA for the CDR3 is TGTGCCAGCAGCTCCCTCAACCATGACAGGGGAAGCAATCAGCCCCAGCATTTT.

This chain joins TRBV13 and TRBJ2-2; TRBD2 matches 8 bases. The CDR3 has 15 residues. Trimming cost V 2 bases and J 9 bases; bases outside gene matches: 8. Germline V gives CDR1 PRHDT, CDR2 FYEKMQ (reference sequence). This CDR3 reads CASSLTKRGPRELFF. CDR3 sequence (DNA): TGTGCCAGCAGCTTAACCAAGCGGGGGCCTCGGGAGCTGTTTTTT.